Described below is a single T cell receptor (beta chain) sequence and its context. This sample was taken from a study of shared clonotypes between healthy human individuals. Genomic DNA of every subset was divided equally among multiple immunoSEQ plates. TCRdb keeps only in-frame clones here, not all; method: immunoSEQ multiplex PCR. Found here are 2,100,000 or so clones, more than 90% of them singletons; the top ten hold roughly 0.13%. Subsets obtained from CD4+ cells comprised CD45RA+ naive and CD45RA-negative memory cells. Germline V gene lookup returns CDR1 SQVTM and CDR2 ANQGSEA. The CDR3 extends over 12 amino acids. Trimming pared 5 bases from V and 2 bases from J, leaving 8 bases between.

The TCR comes from a man between 18 and 35 years old in good health. The sequenced sample was naive CD4+ T cells sorted from blood. Subset: CD45RA+ positively selected. The rearrangement links TRBV29-1 to TRBJ2-3; D gene uncertain. The CDR3 loop reads CSVRPTTDTQYF. CDR3 nucleotide sequence: TGCAGCGTTCGGCCGACCACAGATACGCAGTATTTT.